What follows are 10 T cell receptor beta chains derived from one specimen sequenced in a study of shared clonotypes between healthy human individuals. Clones were read by immunoSEQ multiplex PCR, and TCRdb kept only the in-frame ones, dropping some. The sample has around 1.1 million clones, around three quarters seen once; the top ten hold 0.7% to 0.95%. Material for sequencing was memory CD4+ T cells from PBMCs. Subset specified: CD45RA-negative fraction. The receptors were gathered from a man between 18 and 35 years old in good health. Some clones in this sample may be carry-over from other donors' samples.

The chain is built from TRBV10-3 and TRBJ2-2; no definite D call. The V and J ends lost 0 bases and 6 bases respectively, with 11 bases between them. Germline V gene sequence: CDR1 ENHRY, CDR2 SYGVKD. The CDR3 spans 15 residues. CDR3 DNA: TGTGCCATCAGTGAGTCTCGGCCTAATGCCGGGGAGCTGTTTTTT. Protein sequence: CAISESRPNAGELFF.

The chain joins TRBV6-4 to TRBJ1-2; 9 nucleotides line up with TRBD1. CDR1 and CDR2 (germline): MRHNA, SNTAGT. The CDR3 covers 16 residues. With V trimmed by 3 bases and J by 4 bases, 9 bases remained unmatched. This CDR3 reads CASSEQPGQGPYGYTF. The CDR3 nucleotides read TGTGCCAGCAGTGAGCAACCGGGACAGGGACCCTATGGCTACACCTTC.

This chain's CDR3 is CASSPAGGPGETQYF. The CDR3 DNA follows: TGTGCCAGCTCACCTGCGGGAGGGCCTGGAGAGACCCAGTACTTC. V usage is TRBV18 and J usage is TRBJ2-5, with 9 bases identical to TRBD2. V lost 3 bases to trimming and J lost 4 bases; unmatched junction nucleotides: 6. Germline V gives CDR1 KGHSH, CDR2 LQKENI. There are 15 residues in the CDR3.

The rearrangement links TRBV6-7 to TRBJ2-1, with D unresolved. TRBV6-7 is classed as an ORF, of uncertain function. There are 15 residues in the CDR3. V dropped 4 bases and J dropped 3 bases, with 13 bases sitting between them. The CDR3 bases are TGTGCCAGCAGTTTTCCGACTTTCTACTACAATGAGCAGTTCTTC. Its protein is CASSFPTFYYNEQFF.

This clone occurred a few times. CDR3: CASSPRDSGPQHF. CDR3 sequence (DNA): TGTGCCAGCAGCCCCCGGGACAGTGGGCCCCAGCATTTT. V usage is TRBV7-8 and J usage is TRBJ1-5; 7 bases are shared with TRBD1. Germline V gene sequence: CDR1 SGHVS, CDR2 FQNEAQ. The ends lost 5 bases at V and 9 bases at J; junction bases unmatched: 7. The length of the CDR3 is 13 residues. Drawing the rest from reference TRBV7-8 and TRBJ1-5, the complete variable domain is GAGVSQSPRYKVAKRGQDVALRCDPISGHVSLFWYQQALGQGPEFLTYFQNEAQLDKSGLPSDRFFAERPEGSVSTLKIQRTQQEDSAVYLCASSPRDSGPQHFGDGTRLSIL.

The chain is built from TRBV28 and TRBJ1-2; weak D call: TRBD1 (6 bases). Per the germline V gene, CDR1 is MDHEN and CDR2 is SYDVKM. CDR3 length: 13 amino acids. Trimming pared 8 bases from V and 5 bases from J, leaving 15 bases between. In DNA form, the CDR3 reads TGTGCCAGCTATAGGGGGGAGGGGTATGGCTACACCTTC. Amino acid sequence: CASYRGEGYGYTF.

This clone showed up just a few times. The chain has TRBV4-1 and TRBJ1-1; D remains ambiguous. CDR3 size: 13 residues. The germline V and J ends were trimmed by 0 bases and 7 bases, with 9 bases remaining between them. Germline V CDR1 and CDR2: MGHRA, YSYEKL. In DNA, the CDR3 is TGCGCCAGCAGCCAAGATAGGGTGCGTGAAGCTTTCTTT. It specifies CASSQDRVREAFF.

V gene TRBV18 combines with J gene TRBJ1-1; D is perhaps TRBD1 (6 bases). This CDR3 contains 17 residues. Trimming stripped 0 bases from V and 4 bases from J, with 18 bases between. In germline, CDR1 is KGHSH, CDR2 LQKENI. The CDR3, as DNA: TGTGCCAGCTCACCACCCGACAGGAAGGTTCTCGGCACTGAAGCTTTCTTT. Amino acids: CASSPPDRKVLGTEAFF. Using reference TRBV18 and TRBJ1-1 for the parts outside the CDR3, the full variable domain is NAGVMQNPRHLVRRRGQEARLRCSPMKGHSHVYWYRQLPEEGLKFMVYLQKENIIDESGMPKERFSAEFPKEGPSILRIQQVVRGDSAAYFCASSPPDRKVLGTEAFFGQGTRLTVV.

This clone was picked up many times. The V call is TRBV29-1, the J call TRBJ1-1; a weak D match, TRBD1 (6 bases). The CDR3 extends over 14 amino acids. Germline CDR1 is SQVTM and CDR2 is ANQGSEA. With 4 bases removed from V and 1 base from J, the gap between germline ends came to 13 bases. The CDR3 sequence is CSVVGTRPNTEAFF. CDR3 in DNA: TGCAGCGTTGTGGGGACAAGACCGAACACTGAAGCTTTCTTT.

The chain couples TRBV18 to TRBJ2-7; D is unclear. The CDR3 is 12 amino acids. V gave up 4 bases and J gave up 6 bases, with 10 bases separating them. Germline V gene sequence: CDR1 KGHSH, CDR2 LQKENI. In DNA form, the CDR3 reads TGTGCCAGCTCACACCCGACGGGCGAGCAGTACTTC. Protein: CASSHPTGEQYF.